This record covers a single T cell receptor beta chain. Germline V gene lookup returns CDR1 SEHNR and CDR2 FQNEAQ (reference sequence). V shed 4 bases and J shed 0 bases, with 16 bases lying between them. CDR3 size: 18 residues. The data belong to a study of blood T cell repertoires in COVID-19. Profiling relied on immunoSEQ multiplex PCR, and the TCRdb table lists in-frame clones only, not all of them. The table includes tens of thousands of clones, roughly 87% detected once. Material: peripheral blood. This clonotype was obtained from a woman aged 45-59 years with acute or convalescent COVID-19. The chain combines TRBV7-9 with TRBJ2-6; D remains unclear. In DNA, the CDR3 is TGTGCCAGCAGCTCCCCGCCAGGCAGGAACTCTGGGGCCAACGTCCTGACTTTC. Translated: CASSSPPGRNSGANVLTF.